The 2 T cell receptor beta chains below all came from one sample that was sequenced in a study of blood T cells in healthy people across ages. Combining a sample-barcoded 5' primer with a J-beta primer mix, a second PCR ran for about 7 to 12 cycles. TCRdb called the 5' RACE reads again in MiXCR, with one record for every CDR3 protein. The data show approximately 1,000,000 distinct CDR3 sequences, about two fifths seen once. The material sequenced was blood. These receptors were obtained from a man aged 18-30 years in good health.

The gene calls are TRBV5-1 and TRBJ2-5; D not resolved. Germline V lookup: CDR1 SGHRS, CDR2 YFSETQ. The V gene lost 0 bases and the J gene lost 5 bases, with 11 bases spanning the gap. The CDR3 is 14 amino acids. The CDR3 bases are TGCGCCAGCAGCTTGGGAGATGATGGGGAGACCCAGTACTTC. It is translated as CASSLGDDGETQYF.

This clonotype has a handful of counts. The V and J genes are TRBV7-2 and TRBJ2-1, with 13 bases lining up with TRBD2. CDR3 length: 16 amino acids. CDR1 is SGHTA, CDR2 FQGNSA, per germline. J lost 6 bases, V lost 5 bases, and 7 bases had no gene match. The CDR3 spells CASSLGLAGAFNEQFF. In DNA form, the CDR3 reads TGTGCCAGCAGCCTAGGACTAGCGGGGGCATTCAATGAGCAGTTCTTC.